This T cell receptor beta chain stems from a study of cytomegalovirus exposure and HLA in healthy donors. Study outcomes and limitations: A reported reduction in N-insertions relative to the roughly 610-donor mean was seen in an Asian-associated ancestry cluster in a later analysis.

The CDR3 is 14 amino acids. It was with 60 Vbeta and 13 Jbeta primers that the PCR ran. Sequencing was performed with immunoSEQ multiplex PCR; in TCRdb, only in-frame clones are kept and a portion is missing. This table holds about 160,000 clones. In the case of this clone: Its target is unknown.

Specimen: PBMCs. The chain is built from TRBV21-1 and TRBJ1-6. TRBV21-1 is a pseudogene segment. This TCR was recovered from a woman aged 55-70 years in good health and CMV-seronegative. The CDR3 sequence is CATPEGLYNSPLHF. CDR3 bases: TGTGCCACCCCAGAGGGCCTTTATAATTCACCCCTCCACTTT.